These 32 T cell receptor beta chains share one sample of origin, sequenced in a study of CD8+ T cells in alopecia areata. RNA extraction was followed by reverse transcription into cDNA, which acted as the sequencing template. Here immunoSEQ multiplex PCR was the method, and the copy in TCRdb shows in-frame clones only, minus some. The data hold more than 150,000 clones, with about 47% observed a single time. Specified treatment: oral pan-JAK inhibitor, 5-10 mg twice daily. The specimen comprised CD8+ T cells sorted from blood, sampled at approximately week 51, from a patient treated with tofacitinib. The receptor set was obtained from a human donor with alopecia areata.

The chain carries TRBV6-5 and TRBJ1-2, with 7 bases identical to TRBD1. The germline V gene encodes CDR1 MNHEY and CDR2 SVGAGI. The CDR3 extends over 16 amino acids. Trimming at V came to 0 bases and at J to 7 bases, leaving 11 bases not matched to a gene. CDR3 in amino acids: CASSYSFGTEFLGYTF. CDR3 DNA sequence: TGTGCCAGCAGTTACTCGTTCGGGACAGAGTTTCTTGGCTACACCTTC.

The gene calls are TRBV5-6 and TRBJ2-2, with D hard to call. Between the trimmed V and J ends, which lost 2 bases and 4 bases, there was a span of 3 bases. The CDR3 is made up of 12 amino acids. The V gene's germline CDR1 is SGHDT and CDR2 YYEEEE. As DNA, the CDR3 is TGTGCCAGCAGCTTTGGCACCGGGGAGCTGTTTTTT. Translating gives CASSFGTGELFF.

This clone was found a few times. CDR3 amino acids: CASSLDQGASYEQYF. The CDR3, as DNA: TGCGCCAGCAGCTTGGATCAGGGTGCATCCTACGAGCAGTACTTC. The chain uses TRBV5-1 and TRBJ2-7; D may be TRBD1 (5 bases). The V end was cut by 0 bases, the J end by 1 base, with 11 bases between. The CDR3 contains 15 residues. Per germline, CDR1 SGHRS and CDR2 YFSETQ.

This clone was observed once. The CDR3 DNA follows: TGTGCCAGCAGCCAAGATGTTAGCGGGGGGTCCTTATTATACACAGATACGCAGTATTTT. Translating gives CASSQDVSGGSLLYTDTQYF. This chain joins TRBV4-2 and TRBJ2-3; 10 bases map to TRBD2. Germline trimming cut 0 bases from V and 2 bases from J; bases unmatched to any gene: 14. This CDR3 comprises 20 residues. Germline V gives CDR1 LGHNA, CDR2 YNFKEQ.

This chain joins TRBV5-1 and TRBJ2-3, with TRBD1 matching 7 bases. Looked up from germline, CDR1 is SGHRS and CDR2 is YFSETQ. V shed 0 bases and J 4 bases; nucleotides not matched to a gene: 5. This CDR3 contains 15 residues. The CDR3 sequence: CASSLETGSPDTQYF. CDR3 DNA: TGCGCCAGCAGCTTGGAGACAGGGTCGCCAGATACGCAGTATTTT.

The chain combines TRBV9 with TRBJ1-2, with D perhaps matching TRBD1 (5 bases). Between the trimmed V and J ends, which lost 4 bases and 3 bases, there was a span of 13 bases. CDR3 size: 14 residues. Germline CDR1 is SGDLS and CDR2 is YYNGEE. In DNA, the CDR3 is TGTGCCAGCAGCCCAAGCGAAGGGGACTATGGCTACACCTTC. This codes for CASSPSEGDYGYTF.

This clone was seen only once. The chain has TRBV10-3 and TRBJ2-7; D is possibly TRBD1 (5 bases). The CDR3 is made up of 15 amino acids. V lost 0 bases and J lost 1, with 10 bases in between. From germline, CDR1 is ENHRY and CDR2 SYGVKD. CDR3 loop: CAISESRARSYEQYF. The CDR3 bases are TGTGCCATCAGTGAGTCCAGGGCTAGATCCTACGAGCAGTACTTC.

This clone was found a few times. The chain is built from TRBV29-1 and TRBJ2-1; D remains ambiguous. In germline, CDR1 is SQVTM, CDR2 ANQGSEA. V lost 6 bases to trimming and J lost 7 bases, with 10 bases between them. The CDR3 runs 11 residues. The CDR3: CSVRMANEQFF. The CDR3 nucleotides are TGCAGCGTCCGCATGGCAAATGAGCAGTTCTTC.

The chain has TRBV27 and TRBJ1-1; no definite D call. The CDR3 totals 14 residues. The V end lost 5 bases, the J end lost 5 bases, and 15 bases lay between the germline ends. Germline V gene sequence: CDR1 MNHEY, CDR2 SMNVEV (reference sequence). The CDR3, as DNA: TGTGCCAGCAGTCCTCCGCGCGGTAGGACTGAAGCTTTCTTT. Its protein is CASSPPRGRTEAFF.

The chain combines TRBV14 with TRBJ2-7, with 9 bases lining up with TRBD1. Germline loops: CDR1 SGHDN, CDR2 FVKESK. This CDR3 contains 14 residues. V dropped 3 bases and J dropped 2; count of bases not matched to a gene: 2. The CDR3 DNA is TGTGCCAGCAGCCAGAGGGACAGGGCCTACGAGCAGTACTTC. Its translation: CASSQRDRAYEQYF.

The genes are TRBV27 and TRBJ1-6; 9 bases are shared with TRBD1. This CDR3 comprises 17 residues. Per the germline V gene, CDR1 is MNHEY and CDR2 is SMNVEV (reference sequence). Trimming cost V 0 bases and J 7 bases; bases outside gene matches: 7. The CDR3 bases are TGTGCCAGCAGTTTATCACAGGGGGCGTCGTTAAATTCACCCCTCCACTTT. Protein product: CASSLSQGASLNSPLHF.

This clone was seen only a few times. V gene TRBV4-1 combines with J gene TRBJ2-1, with 7 bases lining up with TRBD2. Germline trimming cut 4 bases from V and 6 bases from J; bases unmatched to any gene: 9. Germline V CDR1 and CDR2: MGHRA, YSYEKL. The CDR3 has 15 amino acids. As DNA, the CDR3 is TGCGCCAGCAGCCGGGTAATTGCTAGCGGCAATGAGCAGTTCTTC. This encodes CASSRVIASGNEQFF.

The J gene is TRBJ2-7, the V gene TRBV6-5; D might be TRBD1 (5 bases). CDR1 is MNHEY, CDR2 SVGAGI, per germline. The CDR3 contains 12 residues. Deletions cut 10 bases from V and 1 base from J, with 11 bases between. Here the CDR3 DNA reads TGTGCCACTAAAGGACATTCCTACGAGCAGTACTTC. Translation: CATKGHSYEQYF.

This clone was found a few times. The chain employs TRBV6-5 and TRBJ2-7, with D perhaps assigned TRBD1 or TRBD2 (6 bases each). The length of the CDR3 is 13 residues. The V and J ends lost 3 bases and 7 bases respectively, with 13 bases between them. CDR1 is MNHEY and CDR2 is SVGAGI in the germline V gene. Written as DNA, the CDR3 is TGTGCCAGCAGTTATCGGGGGCTGGGGGAGCAGTACTTC. This codes for CASSYRGLGEQYF.

To note about this clone: This sample also contains other DNA sequences that code for the same CDR3. The chain recombines TRBV13 with TRBJ2-3; 8 nucleotides agree with TRBD2. The germline V gene encodes CDR1 PRHDT and CDR2 FYEKMQ (reference sequence). The CDR3 contains 15 residues. V shed 0 bases, J shed 6 bases, and the junction held 5 bases outside the gene matches. This chain's CDR3 is CASSLGPGGADTQYF. The CDR3 region has the DNA TGTGCCAGCAGCTTAGGCCCCGGGGGGGCCGATACGCAGTATTTT.

V gene TRBV30 combines with J gene TRBJ2-7, with D possibly TRBD2 on 6 matching bases. The CDR3 totals 13 residues. Trimming took off 0 bases at V and 7 bases at J, with 13 bases between the two ends. Germline V gene lookup returns CDR1 GTSNPN and CDR2 SVGIG (reference sequence). CDR3 loop: CAWSVSRGGEQYF. As DNA, the CDR3 is TGTGCCTGGAGTGTATCGCGGGGCGGGGAGCAGTACTTC.

V and J are TRBV15 and TRBJ2-1; D remains ambiguous. Trimming left V 2 bases short and J 8 bases short, with 10 bases between. The germline gives CDR1 LNHNV, CDR2 YYDKDF (reference sequence). This CDR3 is built from 13 residues. Written as DNA, the CDR3 is TGTGCCACCAGCAGACCTTCCCGAGATGAGCAGTTCTTC. It translates to CATSRPSRDEQFF.

The CDR3 DNA reads TGTGCCAGCAGTTACACCAAGGGCTCTGGGGCCAACGTCCTGACTTTC. The encoded protein is CASSYTKGSGANVLTF. The chain carries TRBV6-6 and TRBJ2-6; D gene uncertain. Germline V CDR1 and CDR2: MNHNY, SVGAGI (reference sequence). Trimming took off 2 bases at V and 0 bases at J, with 8 bases between the two ends. The CDR3 is 16 residues long.

The chain links TRBV30 to TRBJ2-7; D is unclear. The length of the CDR3 is 13 residues. Trimming cost V 0 bases and J 3 bases, with 9 bases left between them. Germline V lookup: CDR1 GTSNPN, CDR2 SVGIG (reference sequence). The CDR3 coding sequence is TGTGCCTGGAGTGTCATGGCAGACTACGAGCAGTACTTC. It encodes CAWSVMADYEQYF. The entire variable domain, with the rest obtained from reference TRBV30 and TRBJ2-7, is as follows: SQTIHQWPATLVQPVGSPLSLECTVEGTSNPNLYWYRQAAGRGLQLLFYSVGIGQISSEVPQNLSASRPQDRQFILSSKKLLLSDSGFYLCAWSVMADYEQYFGPGTRLTVT.

The rearrangement links TRBV11-2 to TRBJ2-7; TRBD1 aligns across 7 bases. Losses at the gene ends were 4 bases for V and 3 bases for J; bases not matched to a gene: 9. The CDR3 totals 15 residues. Germline CDR1 reads SGHAT; CDR2 reads FQNNGV. This CDR3 is CASSSRQGVYYEQYF. CDR3 bases: TGTGCCAGCAGCTCCCGGCAGGGGGTATACTACGAGCAGTACTTC.

The genes are TRBV11-2 and TRBJ1-4; tentatively, D is TRBD1 (5 bases). V was cut by 5 bases and J by 0 bases, with 7 bases left in between. Germline V gene sequence: CDR1 SGHAT, CDR2 FQNNGV. The CDR3 runs to 14 residues. The CDR3 spells CASSPTATNEKLFF. CDR3 in DNA: TGTGCCAGCAGCCCGACAGCAACTAATGAAAAACTGTTTTTT.

The chain combines TRBV6-5 with TRBJ2-2; D not certain. V lost 2 bases and J 6 bases, leaving 4 bases between the germline ends. This CDR3 spans 12 amino acids. Germline CDR1 MNHEY, CDR2 SVGAGI. CDR3 loop: CASSYRPGELFF. CDR3 bases: TGTGCCAGCAGTTACAGACCCGGGGAGCTGTTTTTT.

This clone has just a few counts. The chain recombines TRBV6-5 with TRBJ1-5; 8 nucleotides match TRBD1. CDR1 is MNHEY and CDR2 is SVGAGI in the germline V gene. The CDR3 is 14 residues long. The ends lost 4 bases at V and 7 bases at J; junction bases unmatched: 6. CDR3 nucleotides: TGTGCCAGCAGTTCCGACAGGGGTGGACAGCCCCAGCATTTT. Translating it yields CASSSDRGGQPQHF.

The V call is TRBV23-1, the J call TRBJ2-7; the D gene is possibly TRBD1 (6 bases). Being an ORF, TRBV23-1 has a function that is uncertain. Trimming removed 1 base from V and 3 bases from J, with 10 bases in between. The CDR3 is 14 amino acids. CDR3 sequence: CASSQLDSYYEQYF. The CDR3 nucleotides read TGCGCCAGCAGTCAATTGGACAGCTACTACGAGCAGTACTTC.

This clone was observed a handful of times. The V gene is TRBV29-1, the J gene TRBJ2-5, with 7 positions matching TRBD2. J gave up 5 bases and V 2 bases, and 2 bases lay outside the gene matches. CDR3 length equals 12 residues. Germline lookup yields CDR1 SQVTM and CDR2 ANQGSEA. The CDR3 bases are TGCAGCGTTGAACTAGCGGTGGAGACCCAGTACTTC. Amino acid sequence: CSVELAVETQYF.

This clone was detected a few times. This chain connects TRBV29-1 to TRBJ1-2; 9 positions agree with TRBD1. Germline values: CDR1 SQVTM, CDR2 ANQGSEA. V trimming: 7 bases; J trimming: 4 bases; junction bases outside the gene matches: 7. This CDR3 contains 13 residues. In nucleotides, the CDR3 is TGCAGCGCCTCAGGACAGGGGATCTATGGCTACACCTTC. Encoded protein: CSASGQGIYGYTF.

This chain connects TRBV5-6 to TRBJ1-1; D is unclear. Germline values: CDR1 SGHDT, CDR2 YYEEEE. The CDR3 has 12 amino acids. V lost 5 bases, J lost 11 bases, and 16 bases lay in between. The CDR3 region has the DNA TGTGCCAGCAGTCCCCAGGACGGGGTGGCTTTCTTT. Translation: CASSPQDGVAFF.

The rearrangement links TRBV27 to TRBJ2-1, with D possibly TRBD1 on 6 matching bases. The V end was cut by 5 bases, the J end by 5 bases, with 16 bases between. Germline V gene data show CDR1 as MNHEY and CDR2 as SMNVEV (reference sequence). The CDR3 is made up of 15 amino acids. CDR3 region: CASSAPWTANNEQFF. CDR3 coding DNA: TGTGCCAGCAGTGCCCCCTGGACAGCTAACAATGAGCAGTTCTTC.

The CDR3 region has the DNA TGTGCCTGGAGCGGGGGGGGGAACCAAGAGACCCAGTACTTC. Protein sequence: CAWSGGGNQETQYF. V and J are TRBV30 and TRBJ2-5; 8 nucleotides match TRBD2. The V gene end was trimmed by 3 bases and the J gene end by 0 bases; junction bases not matched to a gene: 3. The length of the CDR3 is 14 residues. CDR1 and CDR2 from the germline V gene are GTSNPN and SVGIG (reference sequence).

This clone occurred once. The V and J genes are TRBV2 and TRBJ2-7; D ambiguous. With 10 bases removed from V and 2 bases from J, the gap between germline ends came to 12 bases. Germline loops: CDR1 SNHLY, CDR2 FYNNEI. This CDR3 comprises 12 residues. The DNA for the CDR3 is TGTGCCACCCTACTTGGTACCTACGAGCAGTACTTC. This codes for CATLLGTYEQYF.

The chain couples TRBV29-1 to TRBJ2-7, with 8 bases that match TRBD1. The CDR3 runs 15 residues. Trimming at V came to 0 bases and at J to 6 bases, leaving 10 bases not matched to a gene. CDR1 and CDR2 from the germline V gene are SQVTM and ANQGSEA. The CDR3 sequence: CSVEDLGQGAFEQYF. CDR3 bases: TGCAGCGTTGAAGATCTAGGGCAGGGGGCCTTCGAGCAGTACTTC.

The genes are TRBV6-4 and TRBJ2-3; 8 bases are shared with TRBD2. V lost 5 bases, J lost 2 bases, and 6 bases stayed unmatched. The CDR3 is made up of 15 amino acids. The germline gives CDR1 MRHNA, CDR2 SNTAGT. CDR3 loop: CASSPLAADTDTQYF. CDR3 bases: TGTGCCAGCAGTCCACTAGCGGCGGACACAGATACGCAGTATTTT.